This passage covers 18 T cell receptor beta chains from one sample sequenced in a study of shared clonotypes between healthy human individuals. Profiled with immunoSEQ multiplex PCR; TCRdb holds only in-frame clones, not every one. Of 2 million to 2.5 million clones in the sample, 92% are singletons; the top ten hold 0.37%. Input material: naive CD4+ T cells from PBMCs. Subset here: CD45RA+ positively selected. These receptors all stem from a man between 18 and 29 years old in good health. Some clones in this sample may be carry-over from other donors' samples.

This clone was found once. The chain combines TRBV5-4 with TRBJ2-2; the D is unclear. CDR3 length equals 14 residues. Germline V gives CDR1 SGHNT, CDR2 YYREEE (reference sequence). The ends were cut back, 0 bases at V and 2 bases at J, with 5 bases in the middle. This chain's CDR3 is CASSLASNTGELFF. CDR3 DNA: TGTGCCAGCAGCTTGGCCAGTAACACCGGGGAGCTGTTTTTT.

The chain uses TRBV18 and TRBJ2-2; D not certain. Germline CDR1 and CDR2: KGHSH and LQKENI. The CDR3 is 15 amino acids. V gave up 1 base and J gave up 0 bases, with 6 bases separating them. The DNA for the CDR3 is TGTGCCAGCTCACCACAACAGTCGAACACCGGGGAGCTGTTTTTT. Its translation is CASSPQQSNTGELFF. Complete variable domain (other parts from reference TRBV18 and TRBJ2-2): NAGVMQNPRHLVRRRGQEARLRCSPMKGHSHVYWYRQLPEEGLKFMVYLQKENIIDESGMPKERFSAEFPKEGPSILRIQQVVRGDSAAYFCASSPQQSNTGELFFGEGSRLTVL.

Regarding this clone: The sample carries other DNA sequences with the same CDR3. This sequence joins TRBV5-1 and TRBJ1-4; 7 bases are a match to TRBD1. Germline CDR1 SGHRS, CDR2 YFSETQ. This CDR3 contains 15 residues. J gave up 4 bases and V 0 bases, and 3 bases lay outside the gene matches. The CDR3 sequence: CASSLVAGGNEKLFF. In nucleotides, the CDR3 is TGCGCCAGCAGCTTGGTAGCAGGGGGTAATGAAAAACTGTTTTTT.

The rearrangement joins TRBV28 to TRBJ2-2, with D possibly matching TRBD1 (5 bases). The germline V and J ends were trimmed by 5 bases and 6 bases, with 13 bases remaining between them. CDR3 length equals 14 residues. Germline V CDR1 and CDR2: MDHEN, SYDVKM. The CDR3 DNA sequence: TGTGCCAGCAGTCCCAACGTGGGGCCCGGGGAGCTGTTTTTT. This encodes CASSPNVGPGELFF.

Worth noting for this clone: Within the sample, other DNA sequences also encode this same CDR3. The V call is TRBV5-4, the J call TRBJ2-7, with TRBD1 identical over 9 bases. This CDR3 is built from 15 residues. Germline lookup yields CDR1 SGHNT and CDR2 YYREEE (reference sequence). The V gene end was trimmed by 4 bases and the J gene end by 2 bases; junction bases not matched to a gene: 7. CDR3 amino acids: CASSPPGQGTYEQYF. CDR3 coding DNA: TGTGCCAGCAGCCCTCCGGGACAGGGCACCTACGAGCAGTACTTC.

V is TRBV7-9 and J is TRBJ1-3; TRBD1 might be the D (5 bases). Germline assignment: CDR1 SEHNR and CDR2 FQNEAQ (reference sequence). This CDR3 is 16 amino acids long. Trimming stripped 5 bases from V and 4 bases from J, with 18 bases between. The CDR3 loop reads CASSPPGASRGNTIYF. CDR3 nucleotides: TGTGCCAGCAGCCCCCCCGGGGCCAGTCGGGGAAACACCATATATTTT.

The gene calls are TRBV29-1 and TRBJ1-4; 8 positions match TRBD1. The germline gives CDR1 SQVTM, CDR2 ANQGSEA. V was clipped by 8 bases and J by 8 bases; unmatched bases: 10. This CDR3 has 13 residues. The CDR3 DNA reads TGCAGCACCCTCAGGGGGCGCGGGGAAAAACTGTTTTTT. It encodes CSTLRGRGEKLFF. The full variable domain, in which reference TRBV29-1 and TRBJ1-4 provide the parts outside the CDR3, is SAVISQKPSRDICQRGTSLTIQCQVDSQVTMMFWYRQQPGQSLTLIATANQGSEATYESGFVIDKFPISRPNLTFSTLTVSNMSPEDSSIYLCSTLRGRGEKLFFGSGTQLSVL.

The chain couples TRBV7-6 to TRBJ2-7, with D perhaps assigned TRBD1 or TRBD2 (5 bases each). The germline V gene encodes CDR1 SGHVS and CDR2 FNYEAQ. The V gene lost 5 bases and the J gene lost 6 bases, with 17 bases spanning the gap. There are 14 residues in the CDR3. The CDR3 is CASSPGLEEGEQYF. Written as DNA, the CDR3 is TGTGCCAGCAGCCCGGGGCTCGAAGAGGGCGAGCAGTACTTC.

The V gene is TRBV2, the J gene TRBJ2-7, with D possibly TRBD2 on 5 matching bases. Trimming shortened V by 6 bases and J by 6 bases, and 12 bases separated the two germline ends. The CDR3 sequence is 12 residues long. The germline V gene encodes CDR1 SNHLY and CDR2 FYNNEI. The CDR3 loop reads CASRPGSGEQYF. CDR3 DNA sequence: TGTGCCAGCAGACCGGGATCGGGCGAGCAGTACTTC.

The chain joins TRBV5-1 to TRBJ2-5, with 8 nucleotides matching TRBD2. The junction had 7 bases not matched to a gene; V was cut back by 3 bases and J by 3 bases. Germline assignment: CDR1 SGHRS and CDR2 YFSETQ. The CDR3 totals 15 residues. Written as DNA, the CDR3 is TGCGCCAGCAGCTCCTCCGGGACTAGTGAAGAGACCCAGTACTTC. This codes for CASSSSGTSEETQYF.

The chain is built from TRBV7-2 and TRBJ2-3; weak D call: TRBD1 (5 bases). The V and J ends lost 5 bases and 4 bases respectively, with 13 bases between them. This CDR3 is 14 amino acids long. Germline values: CDR1 SGHTA, CDR2 FQGNSA. Here the CDR3 reads CASSHRGGPDTQYF. CDR3 in DNA: TGTGCCAGCAGCCATAGGGGTGGTCCAGATACGCAGTATTTT.

With regard to this clone: Other DNA sequences from this sample encode an identical CDR3 as well. The rearrangement uses TRBV5-4 and TRBJ1-2; 12 bases are a match to TRBD1. This CDR3 comprises 14 residues. Germline CDR1 SGHNT, CDR2 YYREEE (reference sequence). V lost 4 bases to trimming and J lost 4 bases; unmatched junction nucleotides: 2. Here the CDR3 reads CASSGDRGPYGYTF. The CDR3 coding sequence is TGTGCCAGCAGCGGGGACAGGGGGCCCTATGGCTACACCTTC.

The chain links TRBV28 to TRBJ1-2, with TRBD1 matching 9 bases. This CDR3 is 17 amino acids long. Germline-derived CDR1 and CDR2 are MDHEN and SYDVKM. The V gene end was trimmed by 1 base and the J gene end by 8 bases; junction bases not matched to a gene: 14. The CDR3 DNA sequence: TGTGCCAGCAGTTTATCCCCGGGACAGGGAGGCCCCTCCGGCTACACCTTC. Encoded protein: CASSLSPGQGGPSGYTF.

The chain carries TRBV11-2 and TRBJ2-3; possible D gene TRBD2, 5 bases. The V end lost 5 bases, the J end lost 2 bases, and 17 bases lay between the germline ends. The CDR3 length is 16 residues. The germline V gene encodes CDR1 SGHAT and CDR2 FQNNGV. The CDR3: CASSPPASRYTDTQYF. The CDR3 nucleotides read TGTGCCAGCAGCCCTCCCGCTAGCCGGTACACAGATACGCAGTATTTT. Combining the CDR3 with reference TRBV11-2 and TRBJ2-3 gives the whole variable domain EAGVAQSPRYKIIEKRQSVAFWCNPISGHATLYWYQQILGQGPKLLIQFQNNGVVDDSQLPKDRFSAERLKGVDSTLKIQPAKLEDSAVYLCASSPPASRYTDTQYFGPGTRLTVL.

This chain joins TRBV20-1 and TRBJ2-4; no definite D call. Germline loops: CDR1 DFQATT, CDR2 SNEGSKA (reference sequence). V lost 6 bases to trimming and J lost 8 bases, with 11 bases between them. This CDR3 contains 11 residues. The CDR3 DNA reads TGCAGTGCCCCAGACGGCGACATTCAGTACTTC. Protein product: CSAPDGDIQYF.

V is TRBV19 and J is TRBJ1-2, with D uncertain. Germline CDR1 and CDR2: LNHDA and SQIVND (reference sequence). The CDR3 sequence is 16 residues long. Between the trimmed V and J ends, which lost 2 bases and 0 bases, there was a span of 13 bases. This CDR3 is CASSIRIAFSNYGYTF. The CDR3 bases are TGTGCCAGTAGTATAAGGATAGCGTTTTCTAACTATGGCTACACCTTC.

About this clone itself: This sample also contains other DNA sequences that code for the same CDR3. J is TRBJ2-5 and V is TRBV5-6; the D gene is possibly TRBD2 (5 bases). CDR3 size: 14 residues. Trimming pared 0 bases from V and 1 base from J, leaving 7 bases between. Germline CDR1 is SGHDT and CDR2 is YYEEEE. CDR3 protein: CASSLGGAQETQYF. The CDR3 nucleotides are TGTGCCAGCAGCTTGGGGGGAGCCCAAGAGACCCAGTACTTC.

In its sample, this clone was seen once. The chain carries TRBV7-9 and TRBJ2-1, with TRBD1 matching over 9 bases. Trimming cost V 5 bases and J 4 bases; bases outside gene matches: 12. This CDR3 has 17 amino acids. CDR1 and CDR2 from the germline V gene are SEHNR and FQNEAQ (reference sequence). The CDR3 protein is CASSPNVGQGPYNEQFF. Written as DNA, the CDR3 is TGTGCCAGCAGCCCCAATGTTGGACAGGGGCCTTACAATGAGCAGTTCTTC.